This is a list of T cell receptor beta chains from one sample in a study of blood T cell repertoires in COVID-19. The protocol was immunoSEQ multiplex PCR, while the TCRdb copy is restricted to in-frame clones and leaves out a portion. The data show around 200,000 clones, with approximately 85% seen just once and more than 3% held by the top ten. Specimen: peripheral blood. The source of these receptors is a man aged 55 to 70 with acute or convalescent COVID-19. The CDR3 runs from the conserved cysteine through the conserved F or W. A D gene is named only where the DNA matches it firmly. Size values are once, few and many counts, or a class for expanded clones, and some rows have none.

d_gene	v_gene	abundance	CDR3aa
TRBD2	TRBV28	.	CASSAGDLYEQYF
TRBD1	TRBV4-1	.	CASSQGTGYGGANVLTF
.	TRBV11-2	.	CASSLFTGNTIYF
TRBD2	TRBV5-1	.	CASSFSGSRETQYF
.	TRBV7-6	.	CASSSTGLGGNTIYF
.	TRBV20-1	many	CSARERDEQFF
TRBD1	TRBV7-9	.	CASSLHRGDSPLHF
.	TRBV3-1/TRBV3-2	.	CASSPAGALGNQPQHF
TRBD1	TRBV5-1	.	CASSSGDRGRRETQYF
TRBD2	TRBV3-1/TRBV3-2	.	CASSQGRREGGHEQYF
TRBD1	TRBV28	.	CASSGQGARETQYF
TRBD2	TRBV6-5	.	CASSMLRLAGHEQYF
.	TRBV3-1/TRBV3-2	.	CASSQGGRVSKNIQYF
.	TRBV19	.	CASSKATGLGNQPQHF
.	TRBV27	.	CASSLRNYLNTGELFF
.	TRBV5-1	.	CASSLELNEKLFF
TRBD1	TRBV5-1	once	CASSPGTGSIYIQYF
TRBD1	TRBV5-1	.	CASSLGGWTEAFF
.	TRBV9	.	CASSPGDKYYGYTF
.	TRBV6-5	.	CASRPFSRKHYEQYF
TRBD2	TRBV7-2	.	CASISYLGLAGGGTDTQYF
TRBD1	TRBV6-5	few	CASSYSDRASGYTF
.	TRBV7-9	.	CASSFLRRGGNEQFF
.	TRBV9	once	CASSVVAEFRYTDTQYF
TRBD1	TRBV19	few	CASSKGGTGGNEQYF
.	TRBV5-1	once	CASSPGDTAFTDTQYF
.	TRBV19	.	CGPQGKNIQYF
TRBD2	TRBV5-4	.	CASSPGGTSGYEQYF
.	TRBV24-1	.	CATSDSTAQPQHF
TRBD1	TRBV10-2	.	CATGTGNQPQHF
.	TRBV10-3	.	CAISDPHRGSTDTQYF
TRBD1	TRBV19	.	CASRRDRGNSPLHF
TRBD1	TRBV29-1	.	CSVVRDRGQETQYF
TRBD1	TRBV10-3	.	CAISWTGGGYEQYF
TRBD1	TRBV4-3	.	CASSYQTGAGNTIYF
TRBD1	TRBV28	.	CASSPGTGGYTF
.	TRBV7-6	.	CASSLVLGGDTEAFF
.	TRBV5-6	.	CASSPGIYSNQPQHF
TRBD1	TRBV9	.	CASSASGTGGVSGELFF
TRBD1	TRBV28	.	CASSRGGGQGAGNTIYF
TRBD2	TRBV10-3	.	CAIGGLAGRSYNEQFF
TRBD2	TRBV9	.	CASSVRSGRYPSGTGELFF
TRBD2	TRBV3-1/TRBV3-2	.	CASSPTSGSGTDTQYF
.	TRBV6-5	.	CASKGQNNSPLHF
.	TRBV19	.	CASTRGSPTNEKLFF
TRBD1	TRBV3-1/TRBV3-2	.	CASSQDPGGAAPLHF
.	TRBV27	.	CASSYSRFNEQFF
TRBD1	TRBV5-1	few	CASSRGLTGPTGELFF
TRBD1	TRBV14	.	CASSRQGFGEQYF
.	TRBV7-2	.	CASSLGFGTEAFF
TRBD1	TRBV30	.	CAWQNRGLRSPLHF
TRBD2	TRBV3-1/TRBV3-2	.	CASSPTPGLALGGAAGELFF
.	TRBV7-2	few	CASSPGPANGETQYF
.	TRBV18	.	CASSPRTALIGELFF
.	TRBV7-9	few	CASSLALIGGELFF
TRBD1	TRBV7-9	.	CASRPGQANTGELFF
.	TRBV5-8	few	CASSLVEGYTF